This T cell receptor (beta chain) came from a study of blood T cell repertoires in COVID-19. Profiled with immunoSEQ multiplex PCR; TCRdb holds only in-frame clones, not every one. The sample consists of about 57,000 clones, roughly 80% of them appearing once. This clone showed up just once. In germline, CDR1 is MGHRA, CDR2 YSYEKL. CDR3 length equals 16 residues. V shed 2 bases, J shed 6 bases, and the junction held 5 bases outside the gene matches. This chain connects TRBV4-1 to TRBJ2-3; 13 nucleotides line up with TRBD2. The sample was peripheral blood. The clonotype originates from a woman between 55 and 75 years old with acute or convalescent COVID-19. CDR3 loop: CASSQRTSGGGDTQYF. CDR3 sequence (DNA): TGCGCCAGCAGCCAAAGGACTAGCGGGGGAGGGGATACGCAGTATTTT.